The clone carrying this T cell receptor beta chain was picked up a small number of times. This sample is drawn from a study of blood T cells in healthy people across ages. The overall study: Per every two T cells, about one barcoded beta molecule was captured by template switching.

PCR was performed a second time for about 6 to 11 cycles using a sample-barcoded 5' primer and a J-beta primer mix. Each cDNA molecule, via a template-switch adaptor with 12 random nucleotides, was tagged. TCRdb fed the 5' RACE reads into MiXCR, producing one record per CDR3 protein. This table holds some 900,000 distinct CDR3 sequences, about 48% found once. Germline V gene sequence: CDR1 MNHEY, CDR2 SMNVEV (reference sequence). The length of the CDR3 is 14 residues. With V trimmed by 7 bases and J by 10 bases, 9 bases remained unmatched. Aged roughly 6 to 100, donors were systemically healthy Caucasians from Russia. Approximately 9 milliliters was the volume of peripheral blood drawn from each donor.

The chain is built from TRBV27 and TRBJ1-6, with 8 bases fitting TRBD1. The sequenced sample consisted of blood. The receptor was derived from a man under 40 in good health. The CDR3 nucleotides are TGTGCCAGCACCGCGTCAGGGGGCAACTCACCCCTCCACTTT. Protein: CASTASGGNSPLHF.